These T cell receptor beta chains were read from a single sample in a study of vaccination and CD4 T cells after COVID-19. Their antigen targets remain unknown. TCRdb fed the PCR reads into MiXCR, producing one record per CDR3 protein. This table holds 12,000 or so distinct CDR3 sequences, roughly 58% found once. Material: CD4+ T cells from blood, cultured in vitro. The source is a human donor who had recovered from COVID-19. CDR3s leave out the opening cysteine and the closing phenylalanine or tryptophan.

TRBJ2-2	13	TRBV11-1	ASSLELAPTGELF
TRBJ2-3	13	TRBV7-2	ASSKLSGGGDTQY
TRBJ1-1	14	TRBV6-2/TRBV6-3	ASHHWGGRRDTEAF
TRBJ2-1	11	TRBV6-2/TRBV6-3	ASRTGAYNEQF
TRBJ1-6	11	TRBV5-3	ARSLGRNSPLH
TRBJ2-7	10	TRBV19	ASSFGGGAQY
TRBJ2-7	12	TRBV7-8	ASSLGLAGAEQY
TRBJ2-3	14	TRBV27	ASSKLAGGPSDTQY
TRBJ2-1	13	TRBV2	ASSQESQGAGEQF
TRBJ1-1	11	TRBV30	AWSVPEGTEAF
TRBJ1-1	15	TRBV14	ASSQEIGSLMNTEAF
TRBJ1-1	10	TRBV7-8	ASSSRGTEAF
TRBJ1-1	12	TRBV7-9	ASSFGQGSTEAF
TRBJ1-5	11	TRBV7-2	ASSYGGSQPQH
TRBJ2-7	11	TRBV12-5	ASSYYRAAEQY
TRBJ1-5	11	TRBV2	ASTRQGNQPQH
TRBJ2-7	13	TRBV6-1	ASRPDRAKLDEQY
TRBJ2-7	12	TRBV12-3/TRBV12-4	ASSPKGQGVEQY
TRBJ2-7	12	TRBV27	ASSRTGNTYEQY
TRBJ1-5	14	TRBV28	ASSLWSVRVNQPQH
TRBJ1-1	11	TRBV7-6	ASSQGPNTEAF
TRBJ2-7	11	TRBV3-1	ASSQFGRDEQY
TRBJ2-1	14	TRBV10-3	AISDLAGGTNNEQF
TRBJ2-1	12	TRBV2	ASNNRDRDNEQF
TRBJ2-3	13	TRBV6-5	ASSYSKGSTDTQY
TRBJ1-2	13	TRBV11-2	ASSPQASSNYGYT
TRBJ2-5	14	TRBV5-5	ASSFRTGGFPETQY
TRBJ1-3	10	TRBV7-9	ASRWSGNTIY
TRBJ1-4	12	TRBV20-1	SASPQGVGEKLF
TRBJ2-7	12	TRBV27	ASNTRTGGYEQY
TRBJ2-5	12	TRBV20-1	SAADWRGQETQY
TRBJ1-2	14	TRBV6-1	ASSEYRGQGAYGYT
TRBJ1-2	13	TRBV20-1	SASDRRYRDYGYT
TRBJ1-1	12	TRBV6-1	ASSPGGRNTEAF
TRBJ2-2	17	TRBV6-1	ASSVAGTGAAAATGELF
TRBJ1-2	11	TRBV7-2	ASSLDRGPGYT
TRBJ1-5	13	TRBV20-1	SARPRDRGNQPQH
TRBJ2-2	13	TRBV19	ASSTARGRTGELF
TRBJ2-7	11	TRBV2	ASRRDGGYEQY